This T cell receptor (beta chain) was sequenced for a study of vaccination and CD4 T cells after COVID-19. The overall study: Collection of post-COVID samples occurred a median approximately 94 days after diagnosis, spanning a range of 35 to 161. Control cultures received a CEFX pool, an HIV-1 Nef pool, or no peptide.

Cultured CD4+ T cell DNA was sequenced using the Oncomine TCR Beta short-read assay. The genomic DNA was obtained from cultured CD4+ T cells by extraction with the QIAamp micro DNA kit. TCRdb reanalysed the PCR reads using MiXCR and keeps one entry per CDR3 protein. The sample includes 20,000 to 30,000 distinct CDR3 sequences, around 66% of them seen just once. Treatment denoted: 10-day PBMC culture with coronavirus spike peptide pools or control peptides (ViraFEST assay). Comment on this clonotype: Its antigen is not known.

Overall study findings and caveats: A median roughly 86% of convalescent patients' SARS-CoV-2-reactive clones emerged only after vaccination.

The sequence was collected from a human donor who had recovered from COVID-19. Sequencing used CD4+ T cells from blood, cultured in vitro.

CDR3 residues: CSAGGGAVQETQYF. CDR3 bases: TGCAGTGCTGGGGGCGGGGCGGTCCAAGAGACCCAGTACTTC. V is TRBV20-1 and J is TRBJ2-5; the D gene could be TRBD1 or TRBD2 (6 bases each). This CDR3 is built from 14 residues. Germline V gene lookup returns CDR1 DFQATT and CDR2 SNEGSKA (reference sequence). Between the trimmed V and J ends, which lost 5 bases and 1 base, there was a span of 14 bases.